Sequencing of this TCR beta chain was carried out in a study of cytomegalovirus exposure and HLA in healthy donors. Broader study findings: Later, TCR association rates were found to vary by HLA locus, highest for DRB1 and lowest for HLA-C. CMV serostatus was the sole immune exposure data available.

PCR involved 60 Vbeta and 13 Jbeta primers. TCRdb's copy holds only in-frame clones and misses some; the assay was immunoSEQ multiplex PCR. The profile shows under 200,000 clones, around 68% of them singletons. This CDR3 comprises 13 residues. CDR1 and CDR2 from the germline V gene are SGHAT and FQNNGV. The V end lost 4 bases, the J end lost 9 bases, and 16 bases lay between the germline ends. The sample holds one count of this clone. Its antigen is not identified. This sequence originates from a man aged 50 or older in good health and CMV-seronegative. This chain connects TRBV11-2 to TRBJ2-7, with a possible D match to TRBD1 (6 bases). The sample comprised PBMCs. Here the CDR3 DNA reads TGTGCCAGCAGCTCCGACAGGCCTACGAGGCAGTACTTC. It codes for CASSSDRPTRQYF.